This T cell receptor (beta chain) derives from a study of control samples from healthy donors and cancer patients. This CDR3 is 14 amino acids long. V was clipped by 2 bases and J by 0 bases, with 9 bases between them. The germline V gene has CDR1 SGHDT and CDR2 YYEEEE. The assay was immunoSEQ multiplex PCR, and TCRdb's table has in-frame clones only and misses some. The table lists some 150,000 clones, 85% to 95% of them singletons. The genes are TRBV5-6 and TRBJ2-7; D gene unclear. What was sequenced was blood. The receptor comes from a man between 35 and 55 years old in good health. CDR3 sequence (DNA): TGTGCCAGCAGCTTATCCCAGAGCTCCTACGAGCAGTACTTC. It is translated as CASSLSQSSYEQYF.